The clone carrying this TCR beta chain was seen just once. Its antigen remains unidentified. The sample comes from a study of radiotherapy plus CTLA-4 blockade in lung cancer. As for the study in general: Across the patients, objective responses occurred in about 19%, and disease control in just over 30%.

Produced via immunoSEQ multiplex PCR; TCRdb's table is partial and in-frame only. The repertoire holds tens of thousands of clones, with around four fifths as singletons. Overall study findings and caveats: TCR clones from tumors expanded in blood after radiotherapy plus ipilimumab.

Alongside CTLA-4 blockade with ipilimumab, patients with chemo-refractory metastatic non-small-cell lung cancer received focal radiation. Sequencing used peripheral blood, obtained from a patient treated with radiotherapy plus ipilimumab. The receptor was derived from a human donor with non-small cell lung cancer who had a partial response to radiotherapy plus ipilimumab.

The CDR3 region is CASSQDPGVSYTEAFF. As DNA, the CDR3 is TGCGCCAGCAGCCAAGATCCGGGGGTGTCGTACACTGAAGCTTTCTTT. The chain recombines TRBV4-1 with TRBJ1-1; D is perhaps TRBD1 (5 bases). Germline V gene sequence: CDR1 MGHRA, CDR2 YSYEKL. Trimming removed 0 bases from V and 3 bases from J, with 14 bases in between. The CDR3 extends over 16 amino acids.